The rows below give T cell receptor beta chains drawn from one sample of a study of blood T cell repertoires in COVID-19. TCRdb's table, derived via immunoSEQ multiplex PCR, lists solely in-frame clones and lacks some. This sample has some 150,000 clones, with roughly 73% found just once. Sequenced material: peripheral blood. Source of these receptors: a woman aged 45-65 years with active or convalescent COVID-19. The CDR3 runs from the conserved cysteine through the conserved F or W. D genes are given only for firm matches. Size values are once, few and many counts, or a class for expanded clones, and some rows have none.

CAISELGELFF,NA,TRBV10-3,NA
CASSLDYSFMNREQFF,once,TRBV7-9,NA
CASSQTSYGYTF,NA,TRBV5-1,NA
CASSHGGTRGSTEAFF,NA,TRBV7-3,NA
CASSLSTGLETQYF,NA,TRBV7-7,NA
CAWSRRGGQSNQPQHF,few,TRBV30,NA
CASSQEPTSGRNTGELFF,NA,TRBV4-2,TRBD2
CASSYRQAEKLFF,NA,TRBV6-2/TRBV6-3,NA
CASSKPPGGTEAFF,NA,TRBV11-2,TRBD1
CASRSQGAHGYTF,few,TRBV19,TRBD1
CASSYRGRVADTIYF,NA,TRBV6-2/TRBV6-3,TRBD1
CASSPNTGHWTWYQETQYF,NA,TRBV5-6,NA
CASTPGQHPTQLFF,NA,TRBV19,NA
CASSLLAAYNEQFF,few,TRBV28,NA
CASSYSQGWNTEAFF,NA,TRBV6-6,NA
CASSGIAQSSYEQYF,few,TRBV2,NA
CASSLGRGTYEQYF,NA,TRBV7-6,NA
CASSIQSGQGIQPQHF,NA,TRBV19,TRBD1
CASTPTGPSYNEQFF,NA,TRBV6-5,NA
CASSLSSGRSNQPQHF,NA,TRBV27,NA
CASSLQGLGIHEQYF,NA,TRBV6-2/TRBV6-3,NA
CASSLTGTGDDEQFF,NA,TRBV28,TRBD1
CASSLVAVPPSGNTIYF,NA,TRBV7-9,NA
CASSQDRGYGYTF,NA,TRBV4-3,NA
CASSTRAGATNEQFF,NA,TRBV2,NA
CASSNLQTGFQYAGELFF,once,TRBV21-1,NA
CASSYTGDRNQPQHF,NA,TRBV7-2,TRBD1
CASTPSSAYNEQFF,NA,TRBV2,NA
CASSRTSGGAGGELFF,few,TRBV5-1,TRBD2
CASSPSTERAGELFF,NA,TRBV5-1,NA
CASSPAGGISGNTIYF,NA,TRBV9,NA
CATSRDPGSNQPQHF,NA,TRBV15,NA
CASSPPTGVNEQFF,NA,TRBV18,TRBD1
CASSLGAGGNTF,few,TRBV5-1,TRBD1
CASSYTGQGAEAFF,NA,TRBV6-5,TRBD1
CASSGGTVGLETQYF,NA,TRBV7-9,NA
CASQTGEGTGELFF,many,TRBV19,NA
CATRPPGRTNEKLFF,NA,TRBV15,NA
CASSYLGQGNYGYTF,NA,TRBV6-5,TRBD1
CASSLAGGGYTEAFF,NA,TRBV7-9,NA
CASSLGGSEGYTF,NA,TRBV12-3/TRBV12-4,NA
CASSPRGEQFF,NA,TRBV12-3/TRBV12-4,NA
CASSPRQPGDHEQFF,NA,TRBV27,NA
CASSYAGQVKIVAQHF,NA,TRBV6-2/TRBV6-3,TRBD1
CAWSVTGEGYNEQFF,NA,TRBV30,TRBD2
CAWSSGYAGGWDEQFF,once,TRBV30,TRBD2
CASSRQGGNTIYF,once,TRBV19,TRBD1
CASSQDKPGPYGYTF,NA,TRBV3-1/TRBV3-2,NA
CASSTVFEGTKMVIQYF,NA,TRBV21-1,NA
CASSLVADGNQPQHF,NA,TRBV7-2,NA
CASSYEGAGQPQHF,few,TRBV6-6,NA
CASSPTGNTEAFF,NA,TRBV7-9,NA
CAITRDREGTGELFF,NA,TRBV10-3,TRBD2
CASSFGGLANTGELFF,NA,TRBV18,NA
CASWVGGGNSPLHF,NA,TRBV10-2,NA